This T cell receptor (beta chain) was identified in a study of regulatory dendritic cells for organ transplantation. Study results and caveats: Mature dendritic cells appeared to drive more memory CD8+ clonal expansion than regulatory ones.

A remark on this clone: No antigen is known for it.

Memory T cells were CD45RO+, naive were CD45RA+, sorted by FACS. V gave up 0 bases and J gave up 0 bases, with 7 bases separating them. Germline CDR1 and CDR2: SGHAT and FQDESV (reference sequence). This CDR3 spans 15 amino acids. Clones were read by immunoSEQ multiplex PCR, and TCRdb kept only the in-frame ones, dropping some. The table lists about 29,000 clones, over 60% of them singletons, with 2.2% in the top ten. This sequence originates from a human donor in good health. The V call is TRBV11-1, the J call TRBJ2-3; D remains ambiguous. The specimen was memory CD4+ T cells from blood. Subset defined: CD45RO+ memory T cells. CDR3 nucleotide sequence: TGTGCCAGCAGCTTAGCGCCCGGTAGCACAGATACGCAGTATTTT. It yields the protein CASSLAPGSTDTQYF.